The 6 T cell receptor beta chains listed next were all sequenced from one sample in a study of blood T cell dynamics during melanoma immunotherapy. Time point of the sample: week 3, after first cycle of checkpoint inhibitor. Repertoires were generated with immunoSEQ multiplex PCR, while TCRdb's copy carries only in-frame clones and drops some. The sample yields 25,000 to 35,000 clones, roughly 83% seen once. The specimen comprised blood, sampled from a patient treated with checkpoint blockade. Receptors were obtained from a human donor with melanoma.

This rearrangement joins TRBV9 to TRBJ2-7; D ambiguous. Germline CDR1 reads SGDLS; CDR2 reads YYNGEE. Deletions cut 0 bases from V and 6 bases from J, with 19 bases between. This CDR3 has 16 residues. The CDR3 spells CASSVGHSTNLPEQYF. In DNA, the CDR3 is TGTGCCAGCAGCGTAGGTCACAGCACTAATCTCCCCGAGCAGTACTTC.

This chain connects TRBV4-2 to TRBJ2-2, with 9 bases matching TRBD2. From germline, CDR1 is LGHNA and CDR2 YNFKEQ. CDR3 length: 19 residues. J lost 2 bases, V lost 0 bases, and 10 bases had no gene match. CDR3 region: CASSQDLAGGPGNTGELFF. CDR3 nucleotides: TGTGCCAGCAGCCAAGATTTGGCGGGGGGGCCGGGTAACACCGGGGAGCTGTTTTTT.

This sequence joins TRBV5-1 and TRBJ1-1; no clear D. Trimming removed 1 base at V and 5 bases at J, with 9 bases between. CDR3 length: 13 residues. Germline CDR1 and CDR2: SGHRS and YFSETQ. CDR3 protein: CASSLSGETEAFF. The CDR3 region has the DNA TGCGCCAGCAGCTTGAGCGGGGAAACTGAAGCTTTCTTT.

The chain uses TRBV6-5 and TRBJ2-7; TRBD1 matches 7 bases. Germline loops: CDR1 MNHEY, CDR2 SVGAGI. The CDR3 consists of 12 residues. The ends lost 11 bases at V and 3 bases at J; junction bases unmatched: 7. CDR3 DNA sequence: TGTGCCTCTCGAGGGACAGTCTACGAGCAGTACTTC. Protein: CASRGTVYEQYF.

The V gene is TRBV27, the J gene TRBJ1-1; 11 nucleotides match TRBD1. CDR3 size: 14 residues. The V gene's germline CDR1 is MNHEY and CDR2 SMNVEV (reference sequence). Germline trimming cut 2 bases from V and 4 bases from J; bases unmatched to any gene: 0. CDR3 sequence: CASSLGTGGTEAFF. In DNA form, the CDR3 reads TGTGCCAGCAGTTTAGGGACAGGGGGCACTGAAGCTTTCTTT.

CDR3 nucleotide sequence: TGTGCCAGCAGTGAATCCTCCCGGACTGCGGACACCTTC. This gives the protein CASSESSRTADTF. The chain is built from TRBV6-1 and TRBJ1-2; no clear D. This CDR3 comprises 13 residues. Germline V lookup: CDR1 MNHNS, CDR2 SASEGT. The V end was cut by 2 bases, the J end by 12 bases, with 16 bases between.